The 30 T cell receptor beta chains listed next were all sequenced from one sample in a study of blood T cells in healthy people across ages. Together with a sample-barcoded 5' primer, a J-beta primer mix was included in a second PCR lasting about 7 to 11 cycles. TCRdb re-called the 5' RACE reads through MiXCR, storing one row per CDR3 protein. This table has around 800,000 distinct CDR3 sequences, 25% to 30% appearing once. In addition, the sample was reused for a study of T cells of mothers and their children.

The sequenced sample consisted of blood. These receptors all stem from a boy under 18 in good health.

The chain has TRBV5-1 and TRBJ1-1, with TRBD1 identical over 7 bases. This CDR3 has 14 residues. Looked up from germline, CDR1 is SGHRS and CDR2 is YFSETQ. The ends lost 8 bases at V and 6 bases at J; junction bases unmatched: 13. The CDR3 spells CASRGQTANPEAFF. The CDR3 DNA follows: TGCGCCAGTAGGGGACAGACGGCGAATCCTGAAGCTTTCTTT. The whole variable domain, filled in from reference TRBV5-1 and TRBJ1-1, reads KAGVTQTPRYLIKTRGQQVTLSCSPISGHRSVSWYQQTPGQGLQFLFEYFSETQRNKGNFPGRFSGRQFSNSRSEMNVSTLELGDSALYLCASRGQTANPEAFFGQGTRLTVV.

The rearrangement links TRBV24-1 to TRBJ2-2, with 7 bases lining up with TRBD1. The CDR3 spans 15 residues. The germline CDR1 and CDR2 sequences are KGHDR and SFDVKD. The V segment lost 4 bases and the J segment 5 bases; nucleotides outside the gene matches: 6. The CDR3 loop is CATSDRGQPTGELFF. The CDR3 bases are TGTGCCACCAGTGACCGGGGACAGCCAACCGGGGAGCTGTTTTTT.

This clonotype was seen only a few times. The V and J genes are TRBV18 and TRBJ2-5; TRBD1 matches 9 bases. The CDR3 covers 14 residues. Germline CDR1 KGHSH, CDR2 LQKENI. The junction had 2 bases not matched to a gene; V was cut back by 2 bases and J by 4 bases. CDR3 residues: CASSPWDRAETQYF. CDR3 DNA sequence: TGTGCCAGCTCACCATGGGACAGGGCAGAGACCCAGTACTTC.

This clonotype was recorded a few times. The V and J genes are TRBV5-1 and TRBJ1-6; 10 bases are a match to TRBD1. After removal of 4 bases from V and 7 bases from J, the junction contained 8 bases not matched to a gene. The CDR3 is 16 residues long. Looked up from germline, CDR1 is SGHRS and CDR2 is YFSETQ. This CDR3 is CASSRGQGSGNSPLHF. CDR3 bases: TGCGCCAGCAGCAGGGGACAGGGGTCGGGCAATTCACCCCTCCACTTT.

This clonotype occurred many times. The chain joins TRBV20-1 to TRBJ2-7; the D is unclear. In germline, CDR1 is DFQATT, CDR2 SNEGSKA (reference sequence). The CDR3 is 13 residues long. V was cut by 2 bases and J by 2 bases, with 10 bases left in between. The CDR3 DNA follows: TGCAGTGCTAGATCTCAAGGGACCTACGAGCAGTACTTC. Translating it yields CSARSQGTYEQYF.

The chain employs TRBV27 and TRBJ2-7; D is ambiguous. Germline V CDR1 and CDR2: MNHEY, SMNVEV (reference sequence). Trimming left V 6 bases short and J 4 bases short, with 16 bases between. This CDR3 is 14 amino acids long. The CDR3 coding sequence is TGTGCCAGCAGCCTCGGTGGGCTCTTGTACGAGCAGTACTTC. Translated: CASSLGGLLYEQYF.

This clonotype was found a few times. CDR3 coding DNA: TGCAGCGTTGACATTCGGGACAGAGCGACCACTGAAGCTTTCTTT. Translated, it gives CSVDIRDRATTEAFF. The chain joins TRBV29-1 to TRBJ1-1; 7 bases align to TRBD1. This CDR3 is 15 amino acids long. Trimming removed 3 bases from V and 4 bases from J; junction bases left unmatched: 11. Germline V CDR1 and CDR2: SQVTM, ANQGSEA.

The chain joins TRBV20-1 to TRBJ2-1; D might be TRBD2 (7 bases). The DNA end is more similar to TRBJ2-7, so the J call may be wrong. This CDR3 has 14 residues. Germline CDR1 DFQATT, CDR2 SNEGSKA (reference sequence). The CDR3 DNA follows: TGCAGTGCTAGGATTGCGGGGGCCTCCTACGAGCAGTACTTC. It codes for CSARIAGASYEQYF.

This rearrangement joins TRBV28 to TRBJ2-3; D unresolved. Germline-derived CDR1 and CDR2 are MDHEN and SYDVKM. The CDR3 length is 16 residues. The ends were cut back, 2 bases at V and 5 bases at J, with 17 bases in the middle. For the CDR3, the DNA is TGTGCCAGCAGTTTAATGGTCAGCCCCCCTAGAGATACGCAGTATTTT. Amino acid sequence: CASSLMVSPPRDTQYF. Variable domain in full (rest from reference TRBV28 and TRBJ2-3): DVKVTQSSRYLVKRTGEKVFLECVQDMDHENMFWYRQDPGLGLRLIYFSYDVKMKEKGDIPEGYSVSREKKERFSLILESASTNQTSMYLCASSLMVSPPRDTQYFGPGTRLTVL.

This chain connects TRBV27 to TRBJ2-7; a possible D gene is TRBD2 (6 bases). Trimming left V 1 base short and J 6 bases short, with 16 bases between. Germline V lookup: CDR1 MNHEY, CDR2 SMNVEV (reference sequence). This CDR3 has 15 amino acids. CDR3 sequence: CASSLFPRVGGEQYF. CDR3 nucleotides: TGTGCCAGCAGTTTATTCCCCAGGGTCGGGGGCGAGCAGTACTTC.

In DNA form, the CDR3 reads TGTGCCAGCAGTGAGTCGTCAGGGGGAACCCTTTATCAGCCCCAGCATTTT. It translates to CASSESSGGTLYQPQHF. The rearrangement joins TRBV6-1 to TRBJ1-5; 7 nucleotides agree with TRBD1. CDR1 is MNHNS, CDR2 SASEGT, per germline. This CDR3 is built from 17 residues. The V gene end was trimmed by 3 bases and the J gene end by 5 bases; junction bases not matched to a gene: 13.

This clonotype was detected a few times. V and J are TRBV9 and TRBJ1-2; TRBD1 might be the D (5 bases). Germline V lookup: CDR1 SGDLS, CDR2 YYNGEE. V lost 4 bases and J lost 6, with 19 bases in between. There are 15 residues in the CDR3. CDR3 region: CASSPEGFNYDGYTF. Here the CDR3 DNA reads TGTGCCAGCAGCCCCGAGGGGTTCAACTATGATGGCTACACCTTC.

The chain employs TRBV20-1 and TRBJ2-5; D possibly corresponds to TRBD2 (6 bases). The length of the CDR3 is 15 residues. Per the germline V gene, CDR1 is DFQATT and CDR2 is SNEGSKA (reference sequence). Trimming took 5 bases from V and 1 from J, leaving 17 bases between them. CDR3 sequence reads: CSAGTVGGSQETQYF. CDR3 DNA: TGCAGTGCTGGAACCGTCGGGGGTTCCCAAGAGACCCAGTACTTC.

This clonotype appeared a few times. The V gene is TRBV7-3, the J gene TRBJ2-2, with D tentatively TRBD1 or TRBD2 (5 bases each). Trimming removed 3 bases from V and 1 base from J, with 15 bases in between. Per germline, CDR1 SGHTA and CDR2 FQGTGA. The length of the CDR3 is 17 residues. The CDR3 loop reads CASSFDMGTVNTGELFF. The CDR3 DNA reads TGTGCCAGCAGCTTCGATATGGGGACGGTGAACACCGGGGAGCTGTTTTTT.

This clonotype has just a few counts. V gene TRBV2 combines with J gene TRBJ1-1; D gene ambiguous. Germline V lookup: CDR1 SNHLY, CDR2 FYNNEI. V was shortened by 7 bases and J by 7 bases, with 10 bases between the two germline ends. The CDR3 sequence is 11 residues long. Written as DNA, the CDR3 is TGTGCCAGCAAATGGGCCGTTGAAGCTTTCTTT. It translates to CASKWAVEAFF.

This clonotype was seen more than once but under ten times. The chain's CDR3 is CASSARPSYEQYF. In DNA, the CDR3 is TGTGCCAGCAGTGCTAGACCGTCCTACGAGCAGTACTTC. The V and J genes are TRBV5-6 and TRBJ2-7, with D uncertain. Germline CDR1 and CDR2: SGHDT and YYEEEE. V lost 5 bases and J 1 base, leaving 10 bases between the germline ends. The CDR3 consists of 13 residues.

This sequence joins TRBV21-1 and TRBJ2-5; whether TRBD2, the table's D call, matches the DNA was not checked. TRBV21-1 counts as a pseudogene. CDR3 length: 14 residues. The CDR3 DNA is TGTGCCAGCAGACCCAGGACTAGTGGTGAGACCCAGTACTTC. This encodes CASRPRTSGETQYF.

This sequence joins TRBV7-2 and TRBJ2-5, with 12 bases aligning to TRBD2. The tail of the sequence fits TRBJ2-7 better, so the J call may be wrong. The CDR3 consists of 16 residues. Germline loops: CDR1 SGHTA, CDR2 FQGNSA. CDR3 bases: TGTGCCAGCAGCTCGCAACTCGGACTAGCGGGACACGAGCAGTACTTC. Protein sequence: CASSSQLGLAGHEQYF.

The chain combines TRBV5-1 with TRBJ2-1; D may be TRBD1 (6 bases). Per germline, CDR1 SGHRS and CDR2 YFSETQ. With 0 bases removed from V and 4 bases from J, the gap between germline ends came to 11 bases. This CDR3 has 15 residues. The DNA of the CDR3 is TGCGCCAGCAGCTTGGTGGACAGAGCTTACAATGAGCAGTTCTTC. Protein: CASSLVDRAYNEQFF.

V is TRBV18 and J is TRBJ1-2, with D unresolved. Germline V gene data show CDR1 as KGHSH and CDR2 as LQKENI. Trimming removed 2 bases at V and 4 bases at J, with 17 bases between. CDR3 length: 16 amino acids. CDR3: CASSPTSSTPFYGYTF. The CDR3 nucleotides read TGTGCCAGCTCACCAACCAGCTCTACCCCCTTCTATGGCTACACCTTC.

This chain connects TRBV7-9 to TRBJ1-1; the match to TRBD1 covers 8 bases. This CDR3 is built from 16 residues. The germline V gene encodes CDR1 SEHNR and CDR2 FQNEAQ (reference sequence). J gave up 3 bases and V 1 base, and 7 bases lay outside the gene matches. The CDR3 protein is CASSLDRTGQDTEAFF. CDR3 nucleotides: TGTGCCAGCAGCTTAGACAGGACAGGGCAGGACACTGAAGCTTTCTTT. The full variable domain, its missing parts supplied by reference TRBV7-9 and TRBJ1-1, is DTGVSQNPRHKITKRGQNVTFRCDPISEHNRLYWYRQTLGQGPEFLTYFQNEAQLEKSRLLSDRFSAERPKGSFSTLEIQRTEQGDSAMYLCASSLDRTGQDTEAFFGQGTRLTVV.

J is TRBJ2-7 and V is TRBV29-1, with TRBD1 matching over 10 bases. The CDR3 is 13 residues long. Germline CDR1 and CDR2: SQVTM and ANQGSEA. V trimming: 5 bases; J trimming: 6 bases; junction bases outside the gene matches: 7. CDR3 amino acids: CSVRDRGLGEQYF. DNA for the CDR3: TGCAGCGTTCGCGACAGGGGGCTTGGCGAGCAGTACTTC.

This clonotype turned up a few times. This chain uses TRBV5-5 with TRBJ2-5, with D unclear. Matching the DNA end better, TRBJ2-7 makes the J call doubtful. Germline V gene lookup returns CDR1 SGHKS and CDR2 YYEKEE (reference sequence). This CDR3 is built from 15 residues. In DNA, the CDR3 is TGTGCCAGCAGCTTGGTCAGGCACCTATCCTACGAGCAGTACTTC. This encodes CASSLVRHLSYEQYF.

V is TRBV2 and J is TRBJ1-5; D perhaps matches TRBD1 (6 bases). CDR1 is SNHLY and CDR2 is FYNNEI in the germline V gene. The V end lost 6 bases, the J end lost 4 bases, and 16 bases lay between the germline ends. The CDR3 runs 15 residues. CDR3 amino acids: CASRPDRRGNQPQHF. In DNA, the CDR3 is TGTGCCAGCAGGCCCGACAGGAGGGGGAATCAGCCCCAGCATTTT.

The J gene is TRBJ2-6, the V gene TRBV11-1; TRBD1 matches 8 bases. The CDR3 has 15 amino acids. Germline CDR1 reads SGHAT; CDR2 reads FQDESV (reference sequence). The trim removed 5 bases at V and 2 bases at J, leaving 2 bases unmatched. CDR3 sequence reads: CASSEQGAGANVLTF. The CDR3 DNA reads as TGTGCCAGCAGCGAACAGGGGGCTGGGGCCAACGTCCTGACTTTC.

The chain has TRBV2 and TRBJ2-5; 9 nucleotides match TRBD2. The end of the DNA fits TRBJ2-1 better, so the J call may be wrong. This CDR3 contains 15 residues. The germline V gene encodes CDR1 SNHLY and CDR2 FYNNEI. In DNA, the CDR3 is TGTGCCAGCAGTGATAGAAGCGGGGGGTCGTATGAGCAGTTCTTC. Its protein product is CASSDRSGGSYEQFF.

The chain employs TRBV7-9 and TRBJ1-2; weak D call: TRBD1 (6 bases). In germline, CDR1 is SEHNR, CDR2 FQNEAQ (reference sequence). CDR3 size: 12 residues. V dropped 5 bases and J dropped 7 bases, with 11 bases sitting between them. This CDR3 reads CASSRRGAGYTF. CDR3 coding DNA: TGTGCCAGCAGCCGGCGGGGGGCTGGCTACACCTTC.

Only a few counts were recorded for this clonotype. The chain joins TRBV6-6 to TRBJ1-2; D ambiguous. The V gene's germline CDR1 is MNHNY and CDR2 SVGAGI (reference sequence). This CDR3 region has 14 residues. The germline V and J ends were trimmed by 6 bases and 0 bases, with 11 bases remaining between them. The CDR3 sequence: CASSNPVSNYGYTF. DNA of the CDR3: TGTGCCAGCAGCAATCCCGTGTCTAACTATGGCTACACCTTC.

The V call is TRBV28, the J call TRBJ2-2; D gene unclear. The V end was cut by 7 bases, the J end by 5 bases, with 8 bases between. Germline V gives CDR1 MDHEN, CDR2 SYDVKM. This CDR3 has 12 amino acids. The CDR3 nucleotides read TGTGCCAGCACCGAGGAGACCGGGGAGCTGTTTTTT. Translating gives CASTEETGELFF.

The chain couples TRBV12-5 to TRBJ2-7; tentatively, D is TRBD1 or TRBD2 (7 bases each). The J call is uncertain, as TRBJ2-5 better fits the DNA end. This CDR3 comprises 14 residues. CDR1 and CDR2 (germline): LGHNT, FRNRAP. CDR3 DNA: TGTGCTAGTGTCCCAGGGGGGGGGGCAGAGACCCAGTACTTC. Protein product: CASVPGGGAETQYF.